The rows below give T cell receptor beta chains drawn from one sample of a study of shared clonotypes between healthy human individuals. Produced via immunoSEQ multiplex PCR; TCRdb's table is partial and in-frame only. The sample lists approximately 980,000 clones; 70% to 85% were seen once. The specimen was memory CD4+ T cells sorted from blood. These receptors all come from a man between 18 and 29 years old in good health. Both conserved end residues are part of each CDR3. D genes are given only for firm matches. Where a row states a size, it is once, few, many or the class of an expanded clone; other rows omit it.

clone size: few; V gene: TRBV5-1; D gene: .; J gene: TRBJ2-6; CDR3 protein: CASSWGLDSGANVLTF; CDR3 DNA: TGCGCCAGCAGCTGGGGACTGGACTCTGGGGCCAACGTCCTGACTTTC
clone size: .; V gene: TRBV4-3; D gene: TRBD1; J gene: TRBJ1-2; CDR3 protein: CASSRSGTGADGYTF; CDR3 DNA: TGCGCCAGCAGCCGCAGCGGGACAGGGGCGGATGGCTACACCTTC
clone size: .; V gene: TRBV7-2; D gene: .; J gene: TRBJ2-3; CDR3 protein: CASSLLAGKSTDTQYF; CDR3 DNA: TGTGCCAGCAGCTTACTGGCGGGAAAGAGCACAGATACGCAGTATTTT
clone size: .; V gene: TRBV6-6; D gene: TRBD1; J gene: TRBJ1-2; CDR3 protein: CASRTGQSLYGYTF; CDR3 DNA: TGTGCCAGCAGAACGGGACAGAGCCTCTATGGCTACACCTTC
clone size: once; V gene: TRBV5-1; D gene: .; J gene: TRBJ2-1; CDR3 protein: CASSFRQGTSNEQFF; CDR3 DNA: TGCGCCAGCAGCTTCCGTCAGGGGACCTCAAATGAGCAGTTCTTC
clone size: .; V gene: TRBV9; D gene: TRBD1; J gene: TRBJ1-2; CDR3 protein: CASSVQQGVDYGYTF; CDR3 DNA: TGTGCCAGCAGCGTACAACAGGGGGTAGACTATGGCTACACCTTC
clone size: .; V gene: TRBV28; D gene: TRBD2; J gene: TRBJ2-1; CDR3 protein: CASTRTGREIEQFF; CDR3 DNA: TGTGCCAGCACCCGCACCGGGCGGGAGATTGAGCAGTTCTTC
clone size: .; V gene: TRBV11-3; D gene: TRBD2; J gene: TRBJ2-2; CDR3 protein: CASSSFTAGGTGELFF; CDR3 DNA: TGTGCCAGCAGCTCGTTTACAGCGGGGGGGACCGGGGAGCTGTTTTTT
clone size: many; V gene: TRBV18; D gene: .; J gene: TRBJ2-7; CDR3 protein: CASSRIELYEQYF; CDR3 DNA: TGTGCCAGCTCACGGATCGAGCTATACGAGCAGTACTTC
clone size: .; V gene: TRBV5-1; D gene: TRBD2; J gene: TRBJ2-7; CDR3 protein: CASSAGRRAGDEQYF; CDR3 DNA: TGCGCCAGCAGCGCAGGCAGACGGGCGGGAGACGAGCAGTACTTC
clone size: many; V gene: TRBV5-4; D gene: TRBD1; J gene: TRBJ2-2; CDR3 protein: CASSFDRGTGELFF; CDR3 DNA: TGTGCCAGCAGCTTCGACAGGGGAACCGGGGAGCTGTTTTTT
clone size: once; V gene: TRBV11-2; D gene: .; J gene: TRBJ2-7; CDR3 protein: CASSPGPGEQYF; CDR3 DNA: TGTGCCAGCAGCCCCGGTCCGGGCGAGCAGTACTTC
clone size: .; V gene: TRBV29-1; D gene: .; J gene: TRBJ2-3; CDR3 protein: CSVASSSSTDTQYF; CDR3 DNA: TGCAGCGTAGCCTCGAGTTCCAGCACAGATACGCAGTATTTT
clone size: .; V gene: TRBV4-1; D gene: TRBD2; J gene: TRBJ2-7; CDR3 protein: CASSQGLSGSEQYF; CDR3 DNA: TGCGCCAGCAGCCAAGGCCTTAGCGGGTCCGAGCAGTACTTC
clone size: .; V gene: TRBV5-4; D gene: .; J gene: TRBJ2-7; CDR3 protein: CASSLARTGNSEQYF; CDR3 DNA: TGTGCCAGCAGCTTGGCCAGGACTGGCAATTCCGAGCAGTACTTC
clone size: once; V gene: TRBV7-8; D gene: .; J gene: TRBJ1-5; CDR3 protein: CASTKTSDGNSNQPQHF; CDR3 DNA: TGTGCCAGCACCAAAACCTCGGACGGGAATAGCAATCAGCCCCAGCATTTT
clone size: .; V gene: TRBV9; D gene: .; J gene: TRBJ1-2; CDR3 protein: CASSIGTPYGYTF; CDR3 DNA: TGTGCCAGCAGCATAGGGACACCCTATGGCTACACCTTC
clone size: .; V gene: TRBV7-2; D gene: .; J gene: TRBJ1-1; CDR3 protein: CASSLVLGQGNTEAFF; CDR3 DNA: TGTGCCAGCAGCTTAGTGCTAGGCCAGGGGAACACTGAAGCTTTCTTT
clone size: few; V gene: TRBV7-2; D gene: TRBD2; J gene: TRBJ2-1; CDR3 protein: CASSLTSGNYNEQFF; CDR3 DNA: TGTGCCAGCAGCTTAACTAGCGGGAACTACAATGAGCAGTTCTTC
clone size: once; V gene: TRBV5-1; D gene: TRBD1; J gene: TRBJ2-3; CDR3 protein: CASSEGTESHRTQYF; CDR3 DNA: TGCGCCAGCAGCGAAGGGACAGAGTCACACAGGACGCAGTATTTT
clone size: once; V gene: TRBV5-1; D gene: .; J gene: TRBJ2-1; CDR3 protein: CASSGYSGGRYNEQFF; CDR3 DNA: TGCGCCAGCAGCGGCTATTCGGGGGGCCGCTACAATGAGCAGTTCTTC
clone size: .; V gene: TRBV4-1; D gene: .; J gene: TRBJ2-3; CDR3 protein: CASSRPTDTQYF; CDR3 DNA: TGCGCCAGCAGCCGGCCCACAGATACGCAGTATTTT
clone size: .; V gene: TRBV6-5; D gene: TRBD2; J gene: TRBJ2-1; CDR3 protein: CASRFPGTTEQFF; CDR3 DNA: TGTGCCAGCAGATTTCCCGGGACTACTGAGCAGTTCTTC
clone size: once; V gene: TRBV7-2; D gene: TRBD2; J gene: TRBJ2-1; CDR3 protein: CASSLVAGGNNEQFF; CDR3 DNA: TGTGCCAGCAGCTTAGTAGCGGGGGGAAACAATGAGCAGTTCTTC
clone size: many; V gene: TRBV25-1; D gene: .; J gene: TRBJ2-7; CDR3 protein: CASSESRAQHF; CDR3 DNA: TGTGCCAGCAGTGAATCGCGGGCCCAGCACTTC
clone size: few; V gene: TRBV27; D gene: .; J gene: TRBJ2-5; CDR3 protein: CASSPYNVETQYF; CDR3 DNA: TGTGCCAGCAGTCCCTACAACGTGGAGACCCAGTACTTC
clone size: .; V gene: TRBV10-2; D gene: TRBD2; J gene: TRBJ2-7; CDR3 protein: CASIGLAGANEQYF; CDR3 DNA: TGCGCCAGCATCGGACTAGCGGGAGCCAACGAGCAGTACTTC
clone size: .; V gene: TRBV6-1; D gene: .; J gene: TRBJ2-2; CDR3 protein: CATPAALNTGELFF; CDR3 DNA: TGTGCCACCCCGGCGGCGCTGAACACCGGGGAGCTGTTTTTT